This TCR beta chain was sequenced during a study of memory CD4+ T cells and cytomegalovirus serostatus. Looking at the study overall: Of the healthy Belgian adults, 8 to 10 were CMV seropositive and 20 to 30 seronegative.

Clones were read by immunoSEQ multiplex PCR, and TCRdb kept only the in-frame ones, dropping some. The profile shows almost 55,000 clones, roughly 79% of them singletons. Single viable CD3+CD4+CD8-CD45RO+ cells were sorted as the memory CD4+ T cells. The CDR3 has 14 amino acids. V was pared by 0 bases and J by 12 bases, with 15 bases between. The germline V gene encodes CDR1 SGHNT and CDR2 YYREEE (reference sequence). The sequence was obtained from an adult in good health and CMV-seronegative. The gene calls are TRBV5-4 and TRBJ1-4; maybe TRBD1 (6 bases). Material for sequencing was memory CD4+ T cells from blood. The CDR3 here is CASSLAAREGELFF. Here the CDR3 DNA reads TGTGCCAGCAGCTTGGCCGCAAGGGAGGGGGAACTGTTTTTT.